The 30 T cell receptor beta chains reported below all come from one sample, sequenced in a study of shared clonotypes between healthy human individuals. TCRdb's copy holds only in-frame clones and misses some; the assay was immunoSEQ multiplex PCR. The sample lists 2,500,000 or so clones; less than 95% were seen once. Sequencing input: naive CD4+ T cells from PBMCs. Subset meaning: CD45RA+ positively selected. The receptor source for this set is a man aged 18-30 years in good health. Some clones in this sample may be carry-over from other donors' samples.

V is TRBV29-1 and J is TRBJ2-7; 8 bases line up with TRBD2. Per the germline V gene, CDR1 is SQVTM and CDR2 is ANQGSEA. Germline trimming cut 6 bases from V and 2 bases from J; bases unmatched to any gene: 9. The CDR3 has 14 amino acids. Here the CDR3 reads CSVTRREGAYEQYF. DNA for the CDR3: TGCAGCGTGACAAGACGGGAGGGAGCCTACGAGCAGTACTTC.

The rearrangement uses TRBV14 and TRBJ2-5; 8 nucleotides align to TRBD1. The CDR3 is 16 amino acids. V dropped 4 bases and J dropped 8; count of bases not matched to a gene: 15. Germline lookup yields CDR1 SGHDN and CDR2 FVKESK. CDR3 nucleotide sequence: TGTGCCAGCAGCCCCTTCCCCGCGGACAGGGATGCAACCCAGTACTTC. It encodes CASSPFPADRDATQYF.

The V and J genes are TRBV28 and TRBJ1-1; D ambiguous. Germline CDR1 and CDR2: MDHEN and SYDVKM. V was cut by 3 bases and J by 2 bases, with 10 bases left in between. The CDR3 length is 14 residues. Here the CDR3 reads CASSLWQDNTEAFF. In nucleotides, the CDR3 is TGTGCCAGCAGTTTGTGGCAGGATAACACTGAAGCTTTCTTT.

The CDR3 bases are TGTGCCAGCATCGCAGGGATGGGTGAGCAGTTCTTC. It yields the protein CASIAGMGEQFF. The chain carries TRBV6-6 and TRBJ2-1; D possibly corresponds to TRBD1 (5 bases). V was cut by 7 bases and J by 9 bases, with 13 bases left in between. This CDR3 has 12 amino acids. The germline V gene has CDR1 MNHNY and CDR2 SVGAGI (reference sequence).

As for this clone: Additional DNA sequences in this sample encode the identical CDR3. The V gene is TRBV9, the J gene TRBJ1-1, with D hard to call. Looked up from germline, CDR1 is SGDLS and CDR2 is YYNGEE. The V end was cut by 2 bases, the J end by 0 bases, with 8 bases between. The CDR3 runs to 14 residues. CDR3 in DNA: TGTGCCAGCAGCGTCGACACCATGAACACTGAAGCTTTCTTT. Amino acids: CASSVDTMNTEAFF.

The V and J genes are TRBV6-5 and TRBJ2-7, with unresolved D. The V gene lost 6 bases and the J gene lost 5 bases, with 8 bases spanning the gap. The CDR3 spans 11 residues. Germline V gene lookup returns CDR1 MNHEY and CDR2 SVGAGI. CDR3 bases: TGTGCCAGCAGCCAGCGCGACGAGCAGTACTTC. Its protein product is CASSQRDEQYF.

This clone was picked up one time. The chain employs TRBV5-3 and TRBJ2-7; D remains unclear. TRBV5-3 is given ORF status, its function remaining uncertain. V was shortened by 2 bases and J by 6 bases, with 9 bases between the two germline ends. The CDR3 runs 12 residues. CDR3 residues: CARSFRLAEQYF. Here the CDR3 DNA reads TGTGCCAGAAGCTTTCGATTGGCCGAGCAGTACTTC.

The chain uses TRBV15 and TRBJ2-7; tentatively, D is TRBD1 (6 bases). Trimming took off 9 bases at V and 2 bases at J, with 20 bases between the two ends. The CDR3 totals 15 residues. Germline values: CDR1 LNHNV, CDR2 YYDKDF (reference sequence). CDR3 sequence reads: CATTRGRSGAYEQYF. The CDR3 DNA is TGTGCCACTACCAGGGGAAGGAGCGGAGCCTACGAGCAGTACTTC.

V and J are TRBV28 and TRBJ1-5; D uncertain. Germline V CDR1 and CDR2: MDHEN, SYDVKM. Trimming took off 3 bases at V and 2 bases at J, with 11 bases between the two ends. The CDR3 has 15 residues. The DNA for the CDR3 is TGTGCCAGCAGTTTGAGGGATGGGGGCAATCAGCCCCAGCATTTT. Translating gives CASSLRDGGNQPQHF.

The chain links TRBV18 to TRBJ1-5; 10 bases align to TRBD1. Trimming at V came to 3 bases and at J to 5 bases, leaving 4 bases not matched to a gene. The CDR3 runs to 15 residues. From germline, CDR1 is KGHSH and CDR2 LQKENI. The CDR3 nucleotides read TGTGCCAGCTCACCTCTTGGGACAGGGGATCAGCCCCAGCATTTT. Translated: CASSPLGTGDQPQHF. Based on the CDR3 plus reference TRBV18 and TRBJ1-5, the full variable domain is NAGVMQNPRHLVRRRGQEARLRCSPMKGHSHVYWYRQLPEEGLKFMVYLQKENIIDESGMPKERFSAEFPKEGPSILRIQQVVRGDSAAYFCASSPLGTGDQPQHFGDGTRLSIL.

The V gene is TRBV15, the J gene TRBJ1-2; a weak D match, TRBD1 (5 bases). Trimming took 2 bases from V and 3 from J, leaving 13 bases between them. This CDR3 has 15 amino acids. The germline V gene has CDR1 LNHNV and CDR2 YYDKDF (reference sequence). CDR3 loop: CATSRPPRADYGYTF. In DNA, the CDR3 is TGTGCCACCAGCAGACCTCCCAGGGCGGACTATGGCTACACCTTC.

The V and J genes are TRBV6-6 and TRBJ2-2, with TRBD1 identical over 8 bases. Germline V gene lookup returns CDR1 MNHNY and CDR2 SVGAGI (reference sequence). Trimming cost V 6 bases and J 4 bases; bases outside gene matches: 7. This CDR3 contains 15 residues. The CDR3 spells CASRTGQGGTGELFF. CDR3 sequence (DNA): TGTGCCAGCAGGACTGGACAGGGTGGCACCGGGGAGCTGTTTTTT.

The CDR3 bases are TGTGCCAGTAGTATCTTTCGGACTAGCGGGAGAGGAAACATTCAGTACTTC. Translated, it gives CASSIFRTSGRGNIQYF. The chain couples TRBV19 to TRBJ2-4; 13 bases agree with TRBD2. The V gene end was trimmed by 3 bases and the J gene end by 6 bases; junction bases not matched to a gene: 8. Per germline, CDR1 LNHDA and CDR2 SQIVND (reference sequence). This CDR3 has 17 amino acids.

This chain links TRBV5-6 with TRBJ1-1, with 11 nucleotides matching TRBD1. The CDR3 sequence is 13 residues long. Unmatched junction bases numbered 4, after V lost 4 bases and J lost 8 bases. CDR1 is SGHDT, CDR2 YYEEEE, per germline. CDR3 protein: CASSVRDRGEAFF. The DNA of the CDR3 is TGTGCCAGCAGCGTCCGGGACAGGGGGGAAGCTTTCTTT.

The sample holds one count of this clone. This sequence joins TRBV28 and TRBJ2-3; D is unresolved. The CDR3 is 13 residues long. V was trimmed by 3 bases and J by 4 bases, leaving 8 bases between them. CDR1 is MDHEN, CDR2 SYDVKM, per germline. The CDR3 DNA reads as TGTGCCAGCAGTTTGCCATACCCAGATACGCAGTATTTT. Its translation: CASSLPYPDTQYF.

The rearrangement links TRBV27 to TRBJ2-1; 16 positions match TRBD2. The CDR3 loop spans 16 amino acids. Per germline, CDR1 MNHEY and CDR2 SMNVEV (reference sequence). V lost 9 bases, J lost 5 bases, and 7 bases stayed unmatched. This CDR3 is CASHQGLAGGDNEQFF. In nucleotides, the CDR3 is TGTGCCAGTCATCAGGGACTAGCGGGAGGGGACAATGAGCAGTTCTTC.

The chain has TRBV15 and TRBJ2-1, with D possibly TRBD2 on 6 matching bases. There are 15 residues in the CDR3. In germline, CDR1 is LNHNV, CDR2 YYDKDF (reference sequence). V lost 1 base to trimming and J lost 6 bases, with 13 bases between them. This CDR3 reads CATSRGGELGNEQFF. The CDR3 region has the DNA TGTGCCACCAGCAGAGGGGGGGAGCTAGGCAATGAGCAGTTCTTC.

The V gene is TRBV7-3, the J gene TRBJ2-2; D is perhaps TRBD2 (6 bases). V lost 5 bases and J 7 bases, leaving 26 bases between the germline ends. This CDR3 has 18 amino acids. Germline-derived CDR1 and CDR2 are SGHTA and FQGTGA. This CDR3 is CASSPRLRIPTGGGELFF. In nucleotides, the CDR3 is TGTGCCAGCAGCCCCCGTTTGCGAATCCCAACCGGGGGCGGGGAGCTGTTTTTT. Looking up the rest from reference TRBV7-3 and TRBJ2-2 gives the full variable domain: GAGVSQTPSNKVTEKGKYVELRCDPISGHTALYWYRQSLGQGPEFLIYFQGTGAADDSGLPNDRFFAVRPEGSVSTLKIQRTERGDSAVYLCASSPRLRIPTGGGELFFGEGSRLTVL.

V usage is TRBV29-1 and J usage is TRBJ1-2; TRBD1 matches 9 bases. From germline, CDR1 is SQVTM and CDR2 ANQGSEA. Germline trimming cut 0 bases from V and 3 bases from J; bases unmatched to any gene: 5. The CDR3 runs 15 residues. CDR3 in amino acids: CSVEDRTGGDYGYTF. The CDR3 region has the DNA TGCAGCGTTGAAGACAGAACAGGGGGCGACTATGGCTACACCTTC.

The chain joins TRBV5-1 to TRBJ1-1; D is possibly TRBD1 (5 bases). In germline, CDR1 is SGHRS, CDR2 YFSETQ. CDR3 length: 12 amino acids. V was shortened by 5 bases and J by 4 bases, with 9 bases between the two germline ends. The DNA for the CDR3 is TGCGCCAGCAGTGAGGGGAGCACTGAAGCTTTCTTT. Amino acids: CASSEGSTEAFF.

The V gene is TRBV5-1, the J gene TRBJ1-3; 9 bases are shared with TRBD1. V lost 3 bases, J lost 7 bases, and 5 bases stayed unmatched. The CDR3 is 14 residues long. The germline CDR1 and CDR2 sequences are SGHRS and YFSETQ. CDR3 sequence: CASSWGQGLNTIYF. CDR3 in DNA: TGCGCCAGCAGCTGGGGACAGGGTCTGAACACCATATATTTT.

V usage is TRBV6-5 and J usage is TRBJ2-5; the D gene is possibly TRBD1 (5 bases). In germline, CDR1 is MNHEY, CDR2 SVGAGI. V was shortened by 6 bases and J by 5 bases, with 16 bases between the two germline ends. The CDR3 spans 14 residues. The chain's CDR3 is CASSLLGARETQYF. The CDR3 bases are TGTGCCAGCAGCCTCCTAGGGGCCAGGGAGACCCAGTACTTC.

The V call is TRBV25-1, the J call TRBJ2-6, with D maybe TRBD2 (6 bases). From germline, CDR1 is MGHDK and CDR2 SYGVNS. The CDR3 is 17 residues long. With 2 bases removed from V and 4 bases from J, the gap between germline ends came to 15 bases. CDR3 nucleotide sequence: TGTGCCAGCAGTGAAATAGGAGGGAGCGGAGGGGCCAACGTCCTGACTTTC. Its protein is CASSEIGGSGGANVLTF. The complete variable domain, with remaining parts taken from reference TRBV25-1 and TRBJ2-6, reads EADIYQTPRYLVIGTGKKITLECSQTMGHDKMYWYQQDPGMELHLIHYSYGVNSTEKGDLSSESTVSRIRTEHFPLTLESARPSHTSQYLCASSEIGGSGGANVLTFGAGSRLTVL.

The CDR3 region has the DNA TGCGCCAGCAGCCTCATTGGCCCCGCACTAAGGGGGGCCAACGTCCTGACTTTC. Translation gives CASSLIGPALRGANVLTF. The chain joins TRBV5-1 to TRBJ2-6; D not resolved. The CDR3 runs to 18 residues. Deletions cut 4 bases from V and 4 bases from J, with 21 bases between. From germline, CDR1 is SGHRS and CDR2 YFSETQ.

The sample holds a few counts of this clone. The CDR3 nucleotides read TGCGCCAGCAGCTTGGAGGCAGTCTCTGAAGCTTTCTTT. Translating it yields CASSLEAVSEAFF. The chain recombines TRBV5-1 with TRBJ1-1; D uncertain. The V end was cut by 0 bases, the J end by 6 bases, with 9 bases between. Germline V lookup: CDR1 SGHRS, CDR2 YFSETQ. The CDR3 runs 13 residues.

The chain is built from TRBV30 and TRBJ2-7; weak D call: TRBD1 (6 bases). V was trimmed by 5 bases and J by 4 bases, leaving 24 bases between them. This CDR3 contains 16 residues. CDR1 GTSNPN and CDR2 SVGIG come from the germline V gene (reference sequence). CDR3 coding DNA: TGTGCCTGGGGGGTCGGACAGAACCCCCGGGCTTACGAGCAGTACTTC. It yields the protein CAWGVGQNPRAYEQYF.

The genes are TRBV6-4 and TRBJ2-1; D is uncertain. There are 14 residues in the CDR3. Trimming pared 2 bases from V and 7 bases from J, leaving 12 bases between. Per the germline V gene, CDR1 is MRHNA and CDR2 is SNTAGT. The DNA for the CDR3 is TGTGCCAGCAGTGACGCCGGGTTGAGTAATGAGCAGTTCTTC. It specifies CASSDAGLSNEQFF.

The gene calls are TRBV5-1 and TRBJ2-3; possibly TRBD1 for D (6 bases). V was shortened by 3 bases and J by 2 bases, with 13 bases between the two germline ends. The CDR3 contains 15 residues. The germline gives CDR1 SGHRS, CDR2 YFSETQ. The CDR3: CASSSDRGFTDTQYF. The CDR3 nucleotides are TGCGCCAGCAGCTCGGACAGAGGGTTCACAGATACGCAGTATTTT.

The J gene is TRBJ1-1, the V gene TRBV30; D perhaps matches TRBD1 (6 bases). V was clipped by 8 bases and J by 0 bases, with 16 bases between them. The germline V gene encodes CDR1 GTSNPN and CDR2 SVGIG (reference sequence). The CDR3 is made up of 14 amino acids. The CDR3 nucleotides read TGTGCCCTTCAGGTTAGGGGGGTGAACACTGAAGCTTTCTTT. Translated: CALQVRGVNTEAFF.

Notes on this clone: Other DNA sequences in this sample translate to the same CDR3. The chain combines TRBV28 with TRBJ1-5, with D uncertain. This CDR3 contains 12 residues. Germline CDR1 and CDR2: MDHEN and SYDVKM. V was clipped by 3 bases and J by 6 bases, with 6 bases between them. The CDR3 DNA reads TGTGCCAGCAGTTTGGTCTCTCAGCCCCAGCATTTT. Translated: CASSLVSQPQHF.